A single sample is the source of the 3 T cell receptor beta chains below, sequenced in a study of breast tumors, draining lymph nodes, adjacent tissues. TCRdb recomputed calls from the multiplex PCR reads with MiXCR, one row per CDR3 protein. Among 160,000 or so distinct CDR3 sequences listed, approximately 33% were seen once. Samples came from axillary lymph nodes draining the breast cancer. Sequencing was performed on axillary lymph node tissue. These receptors all stem from a female donor with breast cancer. Some clones in this sample may be carry-over from other donors' samples.

This clonotype was seen more than once but under ten times. Here the CDR3 DNA reads TGTGCCAGCAGTCACAAGCGTAACACTGAAGCTTTCTTT. Residues: CASSHKRNTEAFF. The chain recombines TRBV6-5 with TRBJ1-1; D is unresolved. The CDR3 extends over 13 amino acids. With 5 bases removed from V and 2 bases from J, the gap between germline ends came to 9 bases. Germline assignment: CDR1 MNHEY and CDR2 SVGAGI.

In the case of this clonotype: No conserved phenylalanine or tryptophan is present at the end of the CDR3, so a read error is the likely explanation. The V and J genes are TRBV7-9 and TRBJ2-5, with a weak D call TRBD2 (7 bases). Germline V lookup: CDR1 SEHNR, CDR2 FQNEAQ (reference sequence). The ends were cut back, 1 base at V and 7 bases at J, with 13 bases in the middle. The CDR3 length is 14 residues. The CDR3 loop reads CASSLVGEGGTQYV. CDR3 coding DNA: TGTGCCAGCAGCTTAGTAGGGGAGGGGGGGACCCAGTACGTC.

The chain is built from TRBV25-1 and TRBJ2-1; 11 nucleotides line up with TRBD2. The germline V gene has CDR1 MGHDK and CDR2 SYGVNS. This CDR3 is 16 amino acids long. The V gene end was trimmed by 4 bases and the J gene end by 1 base; junction bases not matched to a gene: 3. The CDR3 sequence: CASSGTSGSSYNEQFF. For the CDR3, the DNA is TGTGCCAGCAGTGGCACTAGCGGGAGTTCCTACAATGAGCAGTTCTTC.